This T cell receptor (beta chain) was captured in a study of blood T cell repertoires in COVID-19. Study overall: Specimens from acute and convalescent COVID-19 originated in the United States, Italy and Spain. T cells, B-cell-depleted T cells, or PBMCs supplied cDNA or gDNA.

Cohort 3 recovery required two negative PCRs, clearance, or symptom resolution. CDR3 length equals 14 residues. Germline V gene sequence: CDR1 ENHRY, CDR2 SYGVKD. Unmatched junction bases numbered 9, after V lost 5 bases and J lost 6 bases. The repertoire was sequenced with immunoSEQ multiplex PCR; TCRdb's copy has only in-frame clones and lacks some. The table records fewer than 250,000 clones, roughly nine tenths of them present only once. The chain joins TRBV10-3 to TRBJ1-1; 7 bases align to TRBD1. The receptor's source is a woman aged 18-29 years who had recovered from COVID-19. Input material: PBMCs or T cells enriched from blood (not recorded which). CDR3 loop: CAISRQGLGAEAFF. Written as DNA, the CDR3 is TGTGCCATCAGTCGACAGGGACTAGGGGCTGAAGCTTTCTTT.